This T cell receptor beta chain was sequenced in a study of cytomegalovirus exposure and HLA in healthy donors. Study-level results: A classifier reportedly called cytomegalovirus status with high sensitivity and specificity. In vitro checks showed that a few CMV-associated chains really do target CMV antigens.

With respect to this clone: Its antigen is undetermined.

V was trimmed by 0 bases and J by 9 bases, leaving 6 bases between them. CDR3 length equals 12 residues. The germline V gene has CDR1 KGHSH and CDR2 LQKENI. The assay was immunoSEQ multiplex PCR, and TCRdb's table has in-frame clones only and misses some. The table lists 150,000 to 200,000 clones, approximately 86% of them singletons. Sequencing used PBMCs. The TCR sequence derives from a young woman in good health and CMV-seronegative. This rearrangement joins TRBV18 to TRBJ1-5, with no clear D. The CDR3 DNA reads TGTGCCAGCTCACCACCGGTCGGGCCCCAGCATTTT. Translation: CASSPPVGPQHF.